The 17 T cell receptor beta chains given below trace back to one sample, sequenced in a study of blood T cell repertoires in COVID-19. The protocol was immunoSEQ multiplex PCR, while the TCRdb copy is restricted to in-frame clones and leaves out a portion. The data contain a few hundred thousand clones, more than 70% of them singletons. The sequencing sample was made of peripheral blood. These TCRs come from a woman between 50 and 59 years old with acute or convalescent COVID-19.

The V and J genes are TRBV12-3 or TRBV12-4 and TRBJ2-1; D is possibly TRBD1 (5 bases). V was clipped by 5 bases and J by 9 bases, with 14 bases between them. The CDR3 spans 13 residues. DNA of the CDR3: TGTGCCAGCAGTCCCGCCCAGGGAACTGAGCAGTTCTTC. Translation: CASSPAQGTEQFF.

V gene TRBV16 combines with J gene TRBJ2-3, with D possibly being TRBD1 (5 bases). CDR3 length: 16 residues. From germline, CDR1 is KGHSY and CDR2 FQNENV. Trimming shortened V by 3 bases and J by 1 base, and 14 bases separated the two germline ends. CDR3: CASSQSQVRGTDTQYF. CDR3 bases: TGTGCCAGCAGCCAGTCACAGGTAAGGGGCACAGATACGCAGTATTTT.

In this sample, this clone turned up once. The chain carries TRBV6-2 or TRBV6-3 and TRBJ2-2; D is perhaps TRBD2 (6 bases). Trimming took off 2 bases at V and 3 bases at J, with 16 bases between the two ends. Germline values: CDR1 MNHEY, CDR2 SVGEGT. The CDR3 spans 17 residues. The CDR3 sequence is CASSYVRRLVDTGELFF. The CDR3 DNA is TGTGCCAGCAGTTACGTTCGACGACTAGTTGACACCGGGGAGCTGTTTTTT.

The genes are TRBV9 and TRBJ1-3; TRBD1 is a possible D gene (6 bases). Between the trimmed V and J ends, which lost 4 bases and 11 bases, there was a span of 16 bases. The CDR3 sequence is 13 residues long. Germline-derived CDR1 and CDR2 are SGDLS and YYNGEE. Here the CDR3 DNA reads TGTGCCAGCAGCCCTGGGGGCGCCCCTCCCATATATTTT. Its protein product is CASSPGGAPPIYF.

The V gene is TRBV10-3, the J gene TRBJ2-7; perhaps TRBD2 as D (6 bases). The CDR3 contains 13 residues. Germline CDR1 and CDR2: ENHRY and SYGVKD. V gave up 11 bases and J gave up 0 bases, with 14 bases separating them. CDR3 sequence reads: CAASGLLSYEQYF. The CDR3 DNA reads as TGTGCCGCAAGCGGGCTACTCTCCTACGAGCAGTACTTC.

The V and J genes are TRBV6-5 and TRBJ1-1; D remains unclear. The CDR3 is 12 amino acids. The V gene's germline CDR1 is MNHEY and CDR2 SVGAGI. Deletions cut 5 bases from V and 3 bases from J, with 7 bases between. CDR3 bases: TGTGCCAGCAGTAGCGGTTACACTGAAGCTTTCTTT. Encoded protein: CASSSGYTEAFF.

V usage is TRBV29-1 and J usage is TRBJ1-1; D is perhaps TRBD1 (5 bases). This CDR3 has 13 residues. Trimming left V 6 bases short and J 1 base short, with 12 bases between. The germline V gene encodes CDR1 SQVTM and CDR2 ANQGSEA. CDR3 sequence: CSVRGEGNTEAFF. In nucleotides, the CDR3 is TGCAGCGTCCGGGGGGAAGGGAACACTGAAGCTTTCTTT.

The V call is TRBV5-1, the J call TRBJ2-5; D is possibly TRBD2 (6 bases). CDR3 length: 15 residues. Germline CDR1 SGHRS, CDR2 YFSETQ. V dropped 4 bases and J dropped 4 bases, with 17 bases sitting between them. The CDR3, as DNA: TGCGCCAGCAGCACCGGACTTCCGGAGGGAGAGACCCAGTACTTC. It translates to CASSTGLPEGETQYF.

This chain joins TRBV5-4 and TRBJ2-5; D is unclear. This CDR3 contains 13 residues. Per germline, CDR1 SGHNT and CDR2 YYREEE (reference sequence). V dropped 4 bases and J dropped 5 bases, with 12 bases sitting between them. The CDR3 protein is CASSRQEWETQYF. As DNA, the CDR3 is TGTGCCAGCAGCCGCCAAGAGTGGGAGACCCAGTACTTC.

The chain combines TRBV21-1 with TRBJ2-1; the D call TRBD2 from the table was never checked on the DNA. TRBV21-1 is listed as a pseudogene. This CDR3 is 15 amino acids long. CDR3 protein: CASSKVWRPVYEQFF. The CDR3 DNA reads TGTGCCAGCAGCAAAGTTTGGAGACCGGTCTATGAGCAGTTCTTC.

CDR3 in amino acids: CASSTGENTEAFF. The CDR3, as DNA: TGTGCCAGCAGCACAGGGGAGAACACTGAAGCTTTCTTT. The gene calls are TRBV11-3 and TRBJ1-1, with 7 bases aligning to TRBD1. Germline CDR1 SGHNT, CDR2 YENEEA. The CDR3 runs 13 residues. After removal of 5 bases from V and 1 base from J, the junction contained 1 base not matched to a gene.

The CDR3: CASSLAGEVNTEAFF. As DNA, the CDR3 is TGCGCCAGCAGCTTGGCCGGGGAAGTGAACACTGAAGCTTTCTTT. This chain joins TRBV5-1 and TRBJ1-1; D is uncertain. The CDR3 length is 15 residues. Germline CDR1 SGHRS, CDR2 YFSETQ. Trimming removed 0 bases at V and 0 bases at J, with 9 bases between.

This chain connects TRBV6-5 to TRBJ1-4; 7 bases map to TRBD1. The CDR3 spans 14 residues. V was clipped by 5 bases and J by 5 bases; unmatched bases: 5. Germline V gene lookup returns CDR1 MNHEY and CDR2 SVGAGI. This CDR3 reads CASSPQGENEKLFF. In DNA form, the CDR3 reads TGTGCCAGCAGTCCGCAGGGGGAGAATGAAAAACTGTTTTTT.

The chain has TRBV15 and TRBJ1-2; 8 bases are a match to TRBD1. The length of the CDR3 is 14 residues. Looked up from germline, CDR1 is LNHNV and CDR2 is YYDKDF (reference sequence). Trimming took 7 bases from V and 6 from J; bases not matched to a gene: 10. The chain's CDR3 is CATTPGGILNGYTF. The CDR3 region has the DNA TGTGCCACCACCCCAGGGGGCATCCTAAATGGCTACACCTTC.

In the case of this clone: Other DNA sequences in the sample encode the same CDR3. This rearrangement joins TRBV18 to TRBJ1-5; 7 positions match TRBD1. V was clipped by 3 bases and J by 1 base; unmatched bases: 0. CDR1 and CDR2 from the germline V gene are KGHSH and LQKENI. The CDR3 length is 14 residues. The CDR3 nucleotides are TGTGCCAGCTCACCGGGACAGAGCAATCAGCCCCAGCATTTT. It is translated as CASSPGQSNQPQHF.

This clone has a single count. This CDR3 is CASSQEVGGGRAHF. For the CDR3, the DNA is TGTGCCAGCAGCCAAGAGGTCGGCGGGGGGAGGGCCCACTTT. The chain uses TRBV3-1 (or the pseudogene TRBV3-2) and TRBJ1-6, with D perhaps matching TRBD1 (5 bases). Deletions cut 0 bases from V and 18 bases from J, with 18 bases between. This CDR3 spans 14 amino acids. Germline V gene sequence: CDR1 LGHDT, CDR2 YNNKEL (reference sequence).

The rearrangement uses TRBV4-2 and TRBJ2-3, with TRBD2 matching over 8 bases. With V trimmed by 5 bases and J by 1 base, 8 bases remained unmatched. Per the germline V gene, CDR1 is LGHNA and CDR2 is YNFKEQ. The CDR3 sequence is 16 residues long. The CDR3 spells CASSDQAGAGTDTQYF. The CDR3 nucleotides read TGTGCCAGCAGCGACCAAGCGGGAGCGGGCACAGATACGCAGTATTTT.